These T cell receptor beta chains were read from a single sample in a study of T cell responses to AZD1222 COVID-19 vaccine. Produced via immunoSEQ multiplex PCR; TCRdb's table is partial and in-frame only. Among about 130,000 clones listed, more than 75% were seen once. Here the sequenced sample was peripheral blood, taken on day 0 of AZD1222 vaccination. The source of these receptors is an adult in good health. CDR3s include the opening cysteine and the closing phenylalanine or tryptophan. D genes are given only for firm matches. Not every row has a clone size; where given, it reads once, few, many or a size class.

D	size	V	J	CDR3	DNA
TRBD1	NA	TRBV7-9	TRBJ1-1	CASSRPTGATEAFF	TGTGCCAGCAGCCGCCCGACAGGGGCCACTGAAGCTTTCTTT
NA	NA	TRBV11-2	TRBJ2-2	CASSPNTLGTGELFF	TGTGCCAGCAGCCCGAATACCTTGGGGACCGGGGAGCTGTTTTTT
NA	NA	TRBV19	TRBJ1-4	CASRHDRFNEKLFF	TGTGCCAGTAGGCATGACAGGTTTAATGAAAAACTGTTTTTT
NA	NA	TRBV5-1	TRBJ2-7	CASSLPTVYEQYF	TGCGCCAGCAGCTTGCCGACGGTCTACGAGCAGTACTTC
TRBD2	NA	TRBV5-1	TRBJ2-1	CASRPGGIRLFF	TGCGCCAGCAGACCGGGGGGGATCCGTCTGTTCTTC
NA	NA	TRBV28	TRBJ1-5	CASSGPAGVPYQPQHF	TGTGCCAGCAGTGGTCCCGCGGGGGTCCCTTATCAGCCCCAGCATTTT
TRBD2	NA	TRBV4-3	TRBJ2-7	CASSQEWGTTYEQYF	TGCGCCAGCAGCCAAGAGTGGGGGACTACCTACGAGCAGTACTTC
NA	NA	TRBV19	TRBJ2-2	CASTQGGSGTGELFF	TGTGCCAGTACCCAGGGAGGCAGTGGTACCGGGGAGCTGTTTTTT
NA	NA	TRBV18	TRBJ1-1	CASSPLFWGGGDTEAFF	TGTGCCAGCTCACCACTATTCTGGGGCGGCGGTGACACTGAAGCTTTCTTT
TRBD1	NA	TRBV19	TRBJ2-7	CASSPRFRQGKRNEQYF	TGTGCCAGTAGTCCCCGCTTCAGACAGGGGAAAAGGAACGAGCAGTACTTC
NA	NA	TRBV4-1	TRBJ2-2	CASSQEGTNTGELFF	TGCGCCAGCAGCCAAGAAGGCACGAACACCGGGGAGCTGTTTTTT
TRBD1	NA	TRBV12-3/TRBV12-4	TRBJ2-1	CASSDRGLTFF	TGTGCCAGCAGCGACAGGGGATTAACGTTCTTC
NA	few	TRBV28	TRBJ1-2	CASSSWTVGYTF	TGTGCCAGCAGTTCCTGGACAGTTGGCTACACCTTC
NA	NA	TRBV6-2/TRBV6-3	TRBJ2-7	CASSYLLEKQYF	TGTGCCAGCAGTTACTTACTGGAGAAGCAGTACTTC
TRBD2	NA	TRBV11-2	TRBJ2-2	CASSLAGGRSGELFF	TGTGCCAGCAGCTTAGCGGGGGGGCGATCCGGGGAGCTGTTTTTT
NA	few	TRBV9	TRBJ2-7	CASSEVPSYEQYF	TGTGCCAGCAGCGAGGTACCCTCCTACGAGCAGTACTTC
NA	NA	TRBV30	TRBJ2-7	CAWKRERQVSYEQYF	TGTGCCTGGAAAAGGGAACGGCAGGTCTCCTACGAGCAGTACTTC
NA	few	TRBV4-3	TRBJ1-1	CASSQGLGGTEAFF	TGCGCCAGCAGCCAAGGACTGGGGGGCACTGAAGCTTTCTTT
TRBD1	NA	TRBV6-5	TRBJ1-6	CASRQTGGNSPLHF	TGTGCCAGCAGACAGACAGGGGGGAATTCACCCCTCCACTTT
TRBD2	NA	TRBV5-4	TRBJ2-1	CASSTLAGGSYNEQFF	TGTGCCAGCAGCACTCTAGCGGGGGGCTCCTACAATGAGCAGTTCTTC
NA	few	TRBV7-9	TRBJ1-1	CASSFTVNTEAFF	TGTGCCAGCAGCTTTACAGTGAACACTGAAGCTTTCTTT
NA	few	TRBV5-1	TRBJ2-1	CARPKGVLYNEQFF	TGCGCCAGGCCGAAAGGGGTCCTATACAATGAGCAGTTCTTC
NA	NA	TRBV5-4	TRBJ2-3	CASSPDGGPSTDTQYF	TGTGCCAGCAGCCCCGACGGGGGCCCTAGCACAGATACGCAGTATTTT
NA	NA	TRBV3-1/TRBV3-2	TRBJ2-7	CASSIRGGSGYEQYF	TGTGCCAGCAGCATAAGAGGGGGGTCGGGCTACGAGCAGTACTTC
NA	NA	TRBV6-6	TRBJ1-5	CASSYQEGVPQHF	TGTGCCAGCAGTTACCAAGAAGGGGTCCCCCAGCATTTT
TRBD1	few	TRBV2	TRBJ1-2	CASSSDRDYGYTF	TGTGCCAGCAGTTCCGACAGGGACTATGGCTACACCTTC
NA	NA	TRBV19	TRBJ1-6	CASSIGSAYSPLHF	TGTGCCAGTAGTATCGGCAGCGCTTATTCACCCCTCCACTTT
NA	NA	TRBV3-1/TRBV3-2	TRBJ1-6	CASSLGAPSGSYNSPLHF	TGTGCCAGCAGCCTCGGGGCCCCTTCGGGCTCCTATAATTCACCCCTCCACTTT
TRBD1	once	TRBV7-9	TRBJ2-1	CASSSGQGAFYNEQFF	TGTGCCAGCAGCTCCGGACAGGGGGCCTTCTACAATGAGCAGTTCTTC
NA	once	TRBV27	TRBJ2-3	CASTAAMGLDTQYF	TGTGCCAGCACGGCGGCCATGGGCTTAGATACGCAGTATTTT
TRBD2	NA	TRBV5-1	TRBJ2-7	CASSFLAGGPYEQYF	TGCGCCAGCAGCTTTCTAGCGGGGGGGCCCTACGAGCAGTACTTC
NA	once	TRBV18	TRBJ2-6	CASSPLAPSGANVLTF	TGTGCCAGCTCACCATTAGCTCCGTCTGGGGCCAACGTCCTGACTTTC
NA	NA	TRBV5-1	TRBJ2-1	CASSASVDNEQFF	TGCGCCAGCAGCGCTAGCGTCGACAATGAGCAGTTCTTC
NA	NA	TRBV6-6	TRBJ1-2	CASSYEGSNYGYTF	TGTGCCAGCAGTTACGAGGGGAGTAACTATGGCTACACCTTC
NA	NA	TRBV12-3/TRBV12-4	TRBJ2-3	CASSFSADTQYF	TGTGCCAGCAGTTTTTCAGCAGATACGCAGTATTTT
TRBD1	NA	TRBV24-1	TRBJ2-1	CATSDPGTGIYNEQFF	TGTGCCACCAGTGACCCCGGGACAGGGATCTACAATGAGCAGTTCTTC
NA	NA	TRBV7-2	TRBJ1-5	CASSTRTHQPQHF	TGTGCCAGCAGCACGCGGACGCATCAGCCCCAGCATTTT
NA	NA	TRBV19	TRBJ2-7	CASSIGGSSYEQYF	TGTGCCAGTAGTATAGGGGGAAGCTCCTACGAGCAGTACTTC
NA	NA	TRBV7-9	TRBJ1-1	CASSFKLEQGAFF	TGTGCCAGCAGCTTTAAACTTGAACAGGGAGCTTTCTTT
TRBD2	NA	TRBV6-5	TRBJ2-2	CASSYIAGGSNLKLFF	TGTGCCAGCAGTTACATTGCGGGGGGTTCAAATTTGAAGCTGTTTTTT
TRBD1	NA	TRBV5-5	TRBJ1-1	CASSPRDRGWTEAFF	TGTGCCAGCAGCCCCCGGGACAGGGGGTGGACTGAAGCTTTCTTT
NA	NA	TRBV4-1	TRBJ1-2	CASSQAPTGRDYGYTF	TGCGCCAGCAGCCAAGCTCCGACTGGCAGGGACTATGGCTACACCTTC
TRBD1	NA	TRBV2	TRBJ2-1	CASSYHGGQAFYNEQFF	TGTGCCAGCAGTTACCACGGTGGACAGGCATTTTACAATGAGCAGTTCTTC
NA	once	TRBV6-2/TRBV6-3	TRBJ2-1	CASSYPGLRAGASYNEQFF	TGTGCCAGCAGTTACCCCGGACTGAGGGCGGGGGCTTCCTACAATGAGCAGTTCTTC
NA	NA	TRBV6-5	TRBJ2-7	CASSPRGQSYEQYF	TGTGCCAGCAGTCCCAGGGGCCAGTCCTACGAGCAGTACTTC
NA	NA	TRBV18	TRBJ1-1	CASSPPFRGSAFF	TGTGCCAGCTCACCACCGTTCAGGGGTTCGGCTTTCTTT
TRBD1	NA	TRBV6-6	TRBJ1-4	CASKIGQGTGNEKLFF	TGTGCCAGCAAGATAGGACAGGGGACGGGTAATGAAAAACTGTTTTTT
NA	NA	TRBV7-2	TRBJ1-2	CASSLAPAGAEVGYTF	TGTGCCAGCAGCTTAGCCCCCGCAGGGGCGGAGGTTGGCTACACCTTC